This T cell receptor beta chain appears in the sequencing data of a study of cytomegalovirus exposure and HLA in healthy donors. Findings of the study overall: Researchers counted roughly 160 TCR beta chains as cytomegalovirus-associated. Reports credit the classifier with highly specific, highly sensitive diagnosis of cytomegalovirus status. Despite most TCR sequences being rare, some public TCRs occurred in many donors.

Sequencing was performed with immunoSEQ multiplex PCR; in TCRdb, only in-frame clones are kept and a portion is missing. The sample lists approximately 240,000 clones; around nine tenths were seen once. This clone was observed a few times. The antigen is unknown. These donors were members of the approximately 110-subject validation cohort, a group separate from the roughly 670-subject first cohort. With 8 bases removed from V and 0 bases from J, the gap between germline ends came to 13 bases. The germline CDR1 and CDR2 sequences are MDHEN and SYDVKM. The CDR3 spans 14 residues. The sequenced sample was PBMCs. The chain carries TRBV28 and TRBJ1-2, with a weak D call TRBD1 (5 bases). The TCR was taken from a woman aged 18-29 years in good health and CMV-seronegative. In nucleotides, the CDR3 is TGTGCCAGCCGGCGGACGGGGGCTAACTATGGCTACACCTTC. The encoded protein is CASRRTGANYGYTF.